This T cell receptor (beta chain) was documented in a study of shared clonotypes between healthy human individuals. Worth noting for this clone: The antigen is unknown.

It was across several immunoSEQ plates that each subset's genomic DNA was evenly split. The repertoire was sequenced with immunoSEQ multiplex PCR; TCRdb's copy has only in-frame clones and lacks some. The repertoire has fewer than 550,000 clones, 75% to 80% of them found once; the top ten carry under 15%. There were no recent acute infections or vaccinations among the donors, who were healthy HIV-negative adults. The CDR3 is 15 residues long. Study-wide results and limits: Expectations were that clonotype sharing among donors would be affected by sequencing depth. The genetic and exposure-history diversity represented was limited by few donors.

The receptor's source is a woman in her thirties or forties in good health. Some clones in this sample may be carry-over from other donors' samples. Sequencing was performed on PBMCs. J is TRBJ1-4 and V is TRBV12-2; the D call in the table, TRBD1, was not verified against the DNA. TRBV12-2 is recorded as a pseudogene. The CDR3 nucleotides read TGTGCAAGTCGCTCCAGGACAGGGACTAATGAAAAACTGTTTTTT. Its protein is CASRSRTGTNEKLFF.